This T cell receptor beta chain is from a study of early T cells in non-severe SARS-CoV-2 infection. This clonotype has at least ten counts. TCRdb redid the calling of the 5' RACE reads with MiXCR, one entry per CDR3 protein. The table includes around 63,000 distinct CDR3 sequences, 13% detected once. V was shortened by 6 bases and J by 3 bases, with 12 bases between the two germline ends. Germline V gene sequence: CDR1 DFQATT, CDR2 SNEGSKA (reference sequence). The CDR3 spans 13 residues. The sequenced material came from whole blood. The chain employs TRBV20-1 and TRBJ1-5; D gene ambiguous. This sequence was found in an adult who was a healthcare worker with PCR-confirmed SARS-CoV-2 infection or an uninfected control (not recorded which). This chain's CDR3 is CSARTWNNQPQHF. The CDR3 DNA follows: TGCAGTGCCAGAACGTGGAACAATCAGCCCCAGCATTTT.